This T cell receptor beta chain came from a study of T cell clones after liver transplantation. About the research overall: Immunosuppression withdrawal was tried within 2 years after liver transplantation in this trial. TCRbeta sequencing after a pre-transplant mixed lymphocyte reaction identified graft-donor-reactive clones, later tracked in post-transplant blood. General observations from the study: A larger donor-reactive than third-party decline suggested partial antigen-specific deletion.

Generated by immunoSEQ multiplex PCR, the TCRdb table keeps only in-frame clones and is missing some. The profile shows tens of thousands of clones, roughly 70% of them singletons. The germline V gene encodes CDR1 SGHNT and CDR2 YYREEE (reference sequence). The CDR3 length is 16 residues. The V end was cut by 4 bases, the J end by 1 base, with 17 bases between. This clone was recorded a few times. The antigen is unknown. Thawed unstimulated PBMCs were FACS-sorted by CD3, CD4 and CD8 into two populations. The material sequenced was CD4+ T cells from blood, taken at the 22-month timepoint. The clonotype was recovered from a human patient who received a liver transplant. Some T cells may originate from the graft donor. This chain joins TRBV5-4 and TRBJ1-2, with a possible D match to TRBD1 (6 bases). The CDR3 reads CASSPRTVQNNYGYTF. The DNA for the CDR3 is TGTGCCAGCAGCCCCCGGACAGTTCAGAATAACTATGGCTACACCTTC.